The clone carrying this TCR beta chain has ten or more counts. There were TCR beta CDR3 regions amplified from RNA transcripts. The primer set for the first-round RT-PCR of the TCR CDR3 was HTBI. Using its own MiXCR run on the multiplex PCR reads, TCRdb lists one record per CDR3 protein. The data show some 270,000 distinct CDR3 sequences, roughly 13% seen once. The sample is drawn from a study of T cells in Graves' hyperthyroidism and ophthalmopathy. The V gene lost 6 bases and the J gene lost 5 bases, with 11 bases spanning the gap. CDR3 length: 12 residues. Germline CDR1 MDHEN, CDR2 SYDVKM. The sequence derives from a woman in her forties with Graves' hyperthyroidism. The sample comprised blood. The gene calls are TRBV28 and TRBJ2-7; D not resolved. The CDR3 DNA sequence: TGTGCCAGCAGCCCGGACGCCCACGAGCAGTACTTC. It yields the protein CASSPDAHEQYF.